The entry below describes one T cell receptor beta chain. This entry is derived from a study of control samples from healthy donors and cancer patients. Produced via immunoSEQ multiplex PCR; TCRdb's table is partial and in-frame only. The listing records roughly 190,000 clones. The sequence was obtained from a woman between 25 and 40 years old in good health. Sequencing was carried out using blood.

The CDR3 sequence: CASSPGGMNTEAFF. The CDR3 region has the DNA TGTGCCAGCAGCCCAGGGGGCATGAACACTGAAGCTTTCTTT. The chain links TRBV28 to TRBJ1-1; 8 bases are shared with TRBD1. Trimming cost V 6 bases and J 0 bases; bases outside gene matches: 3. Looked up from germline, CDR1 is MDHEN and CDR2 is SYDVKM. The CDR3 totals 14 residues.